This TCR beta chain was sequenced in a study of PD-L1 blockade in urothelial cancer. The wider study: Analyses were performed on blood at 3 weeks after treatment start (the second dose) and at 6 weeks. Median T cell yield from blood was about 130,000.

Assay: immunoSEQ multiplex PCR; the TCRdb copy retains only in-frame clones and omits some. In the table there are tens of thousands of clones, 82% of which are singletons. The CDR3 runs 15 residues. The V segment lost 3 bases and the J segment 7 bases; nucleotides outside the gene matches: 6. Germline CDR1 and CDR2: SGHNT and YYREEE (reference sequence). The sequence derives from a man aged 70 or older with urothelial cancer. This material consisted of PBMCs, taken around atezolizumab (anti-PD-L1) treatment. The rearrangement joins TRBV5-4 to TRBJ1-4, with 10 bases lining up with TRBD1. The CDR3 is CASSSGQGGGEKLFF. The DNA of the CDR3 is TGTGCCAGCAGCTCCGGACAGGGGGGCGGTGAAAAACTGTTTTTT.